This T cell receptor beta chain is from a study of T cell responses to AZD1222 COVID-19 vaccine. Broader study findings: Donors were chiefly white British, with a greater number of females, and clonal diversity was perhaps underestimated.

Libraries were prepared by immunoSEQ multiplex PCR; TCRdb keeps only in-frame clonotypes and omits some of them. The sample holds about 190,000 clones, more than 90% seen once. With respect to this clone: Antigen unknown.

The specimen comprised peripheral blood, sampled 28 days after the second dose of the MenACWY control vaccine. This clonotype was obtained from an adult who received the MenACWY meningococcal vaccine as a control.

CDR3 sequence (DNA): TGTGCCAGCAGTCACAATAGTTACGAGCAGTACTTC. Translated, it gives CASSHNSYEQYF. This chain connects TRBV28 to TRBJ2-7; D not certain. Germline CDR1 reads MDHEN; CDR2 reads SYDVKM. The CDR3 length is 12 residues. V gave up 5 bases and J gave up 4 bases, with 9 bases separating them.